This T cell receptor (beta chain) stems from a study of response to subunit inactivated influenza vaccine. TCRdb ran MiXCR on the RT-PCR reads and lists one entry per CDR3 protein. The repertoire consists of around 790,000 distinct CDR3 sequences, with approximately 21% occurring once and the leading ten covering 9.5% to 13%. In its sample, this clonotype was seen a few times. CDR3 length: 15 residues. Deletions cut 1 base from V and 1 base from J, with 8 bases between. Germline CDR1 is LGHDT and CDR2 is YNNKEL (reference sequence). J is TRBJ2-1 and V is TRBV3-1; tentatively, D is TRBD1 (5 bases). This sample comprised PBMCs from blood, obtained 4 to 6 days after vaccination. The clonotype was recovered from a man between 50 and 59 years old who received an inactivated influenza vaccine. The CDR3 region is CASSQGPGSYNEQFF. CDR3 sequence (DNA): TGTGCCAGCAGCCAAGGCCCAGGGTCCTACAATGAGCAGTTCTTC.